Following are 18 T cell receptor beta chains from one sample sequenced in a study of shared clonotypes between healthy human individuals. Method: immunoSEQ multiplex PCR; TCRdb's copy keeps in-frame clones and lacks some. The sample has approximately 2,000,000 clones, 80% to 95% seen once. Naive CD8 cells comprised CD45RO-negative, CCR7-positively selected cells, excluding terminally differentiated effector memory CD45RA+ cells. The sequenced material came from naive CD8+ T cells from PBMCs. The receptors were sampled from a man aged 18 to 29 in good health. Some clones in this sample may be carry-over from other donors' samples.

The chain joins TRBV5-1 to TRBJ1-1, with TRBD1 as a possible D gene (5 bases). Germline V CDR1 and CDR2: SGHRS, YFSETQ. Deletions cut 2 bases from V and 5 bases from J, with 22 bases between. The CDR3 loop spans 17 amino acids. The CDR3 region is CASSLTAAGLGITEAFF. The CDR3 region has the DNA TGCGCCAGCAGCTTAACGGCGGCAGGGTTAGGAATAACTGAAGCTTTCTTT.

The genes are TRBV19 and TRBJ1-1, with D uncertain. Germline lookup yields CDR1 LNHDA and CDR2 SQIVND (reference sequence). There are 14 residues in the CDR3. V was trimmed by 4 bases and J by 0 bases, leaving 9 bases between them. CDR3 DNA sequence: TGTGCCAGTAGTACGAGTACCATGAACACTGAAGCTTTCTTT. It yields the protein CASSTSTMNTEAFF. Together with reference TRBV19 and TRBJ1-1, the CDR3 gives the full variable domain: DGGITQSPKYLFRKEGQNVTLSCEQNLNHDAMYWYRQDPGQGLRLIYYSQIVNDFQKGDIAEGYSVSREKKESFPLTVTSAQKNPTAFYLCASSTSTMNTEAFFGQGTRLTVV.

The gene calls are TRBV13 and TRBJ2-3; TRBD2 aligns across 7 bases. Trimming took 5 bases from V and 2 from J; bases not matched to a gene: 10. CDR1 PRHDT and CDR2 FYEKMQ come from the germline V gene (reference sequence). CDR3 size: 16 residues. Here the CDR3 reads CASSTIGAGYTDTQYF. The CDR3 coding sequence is TGTGCCAGCAGCACCATTGGAGCGGGGTACACAGATACGCAGTATTTT.

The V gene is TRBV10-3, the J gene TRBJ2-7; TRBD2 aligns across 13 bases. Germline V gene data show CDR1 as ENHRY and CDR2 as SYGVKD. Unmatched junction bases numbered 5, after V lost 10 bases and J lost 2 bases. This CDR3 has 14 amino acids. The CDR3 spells CATEGTSGTYEQYF. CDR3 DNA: TGTGCCACCGAAGGGACTAGCGGGACCTACGAGCAGTACTTC.

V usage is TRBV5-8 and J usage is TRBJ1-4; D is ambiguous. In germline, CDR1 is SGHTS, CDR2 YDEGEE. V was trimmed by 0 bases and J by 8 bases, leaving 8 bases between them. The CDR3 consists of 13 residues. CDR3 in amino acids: CASSLGHGEKLFF. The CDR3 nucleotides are TGTGCCAGCAGCTTGGGACATGGCGAAAAACTGTTTTTT.

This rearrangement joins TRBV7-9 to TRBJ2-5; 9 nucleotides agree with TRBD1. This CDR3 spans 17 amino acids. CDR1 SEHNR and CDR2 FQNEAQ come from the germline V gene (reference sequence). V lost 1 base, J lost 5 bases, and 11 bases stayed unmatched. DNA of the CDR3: TGTGCCAGCAGCTTAGTGCCGGGACAGGGCCCTTTGGAGACCCAGTACTTC. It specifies CASSLVPGQGPLETQYF.

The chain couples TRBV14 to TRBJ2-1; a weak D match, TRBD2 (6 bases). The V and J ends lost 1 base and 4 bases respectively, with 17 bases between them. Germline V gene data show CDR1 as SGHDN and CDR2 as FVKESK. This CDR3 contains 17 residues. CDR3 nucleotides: TGTGCCAGCAGCCAAGGTAGCGTTTTGGAGGGGTACAATGAGCAGTTCTTC. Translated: CASSQGSVLEGYNEQFF. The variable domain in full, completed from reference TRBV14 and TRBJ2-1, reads EAGVTQFPSHSVIEKGQTVTLRCDPISGHDNLYWYRRVMGKEIKFLLHFVKESKQDESGMPNNRFLAERTGGTYSTLKVQPAELEDSGVYFCASSQGSVLEGYNEQFFGPGTRLTVL.

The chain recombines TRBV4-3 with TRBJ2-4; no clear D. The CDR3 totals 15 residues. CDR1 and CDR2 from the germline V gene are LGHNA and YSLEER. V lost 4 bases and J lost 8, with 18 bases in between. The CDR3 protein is CASSPLLRLGDIQYF. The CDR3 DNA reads TGCGCCAGCAGCCCCCTCCTTCGGCTTGGAGACATTCAGTACTTC.

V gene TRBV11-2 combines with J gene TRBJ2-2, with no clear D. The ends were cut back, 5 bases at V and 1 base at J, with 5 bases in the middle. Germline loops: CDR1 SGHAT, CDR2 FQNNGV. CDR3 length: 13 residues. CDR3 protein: CASSHMNTGELFF. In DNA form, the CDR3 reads TGTGCCAGCAGCCACATGAACACCGGGGAGCTGTTTTTT. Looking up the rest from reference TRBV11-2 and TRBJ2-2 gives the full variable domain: EAGVAQSPRYKIIEKRQSVAFWCNPISGHATLYWYQQILGQGPKLLIQFQNNGVVDDSQLPKDRFSAERLKGVDSTLKIQPAKLEDSAVYLCASSHMNTGELFFGEGSRLTVL.

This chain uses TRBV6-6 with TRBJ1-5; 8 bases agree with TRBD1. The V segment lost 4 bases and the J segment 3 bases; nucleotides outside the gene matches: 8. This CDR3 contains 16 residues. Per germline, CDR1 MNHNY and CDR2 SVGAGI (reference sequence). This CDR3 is CASSSLRDRNNQPQHF. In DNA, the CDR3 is TGTGCCAGCAGTTCGCTCCGGGACAGGAACAATCAGCCCCAGCATTTT.

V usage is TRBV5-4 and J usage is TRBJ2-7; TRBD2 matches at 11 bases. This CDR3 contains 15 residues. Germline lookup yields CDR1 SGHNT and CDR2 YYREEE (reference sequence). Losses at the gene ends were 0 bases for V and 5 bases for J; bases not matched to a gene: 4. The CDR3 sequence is CASSLVAGGPHEQYF. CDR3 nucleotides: TGTGCCAGCAGCTTGGTAGCGGGAGGGCCCCACGAGCAGTACTTC.

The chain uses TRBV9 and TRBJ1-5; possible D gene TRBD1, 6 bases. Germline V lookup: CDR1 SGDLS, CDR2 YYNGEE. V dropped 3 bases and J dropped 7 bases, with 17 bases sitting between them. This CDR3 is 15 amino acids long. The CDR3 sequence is CASSDHGGPGQPQHF. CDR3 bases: TGTGCCAGCAGCGATCACGGGGGGCCGGGACAGCCCCAGCATTTT.

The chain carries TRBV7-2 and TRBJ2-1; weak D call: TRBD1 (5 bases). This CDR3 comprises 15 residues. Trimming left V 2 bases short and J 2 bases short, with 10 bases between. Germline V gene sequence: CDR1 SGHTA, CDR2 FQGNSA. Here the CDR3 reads CASSLYQGTYNEQFF. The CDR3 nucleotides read TGTGCCAGCAGCTTATATCAGGGAACCTACAATGAGCAGTTCTTC. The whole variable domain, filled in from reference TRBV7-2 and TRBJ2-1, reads GAGVSQSPSNKVTEKGKDVELRCDPISGHTALYWYRQSLGQGLEFLIYFQGNSAPDKSGLPSDRFSAERTGGSVSTLTIQRTQQEDSAVYLCASSLYQGTYNEQFFGPGTRLTVL.

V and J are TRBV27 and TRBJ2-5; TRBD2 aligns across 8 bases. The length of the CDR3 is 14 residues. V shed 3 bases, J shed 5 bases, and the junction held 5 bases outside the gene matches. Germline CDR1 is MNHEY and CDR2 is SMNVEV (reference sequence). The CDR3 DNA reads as TGTGCCAGCAGTTTTTTGGGCGGGAGGGAGACCCAGTACTTC. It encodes CASSFLGGRETQYF.

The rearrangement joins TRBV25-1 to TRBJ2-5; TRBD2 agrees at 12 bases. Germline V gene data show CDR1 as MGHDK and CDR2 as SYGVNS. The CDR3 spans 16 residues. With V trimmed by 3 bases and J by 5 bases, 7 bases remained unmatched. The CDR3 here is CASSDRTSGIGETQYF. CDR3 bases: TGTGCCAGCAGTGACCGGACTAGCGGGATAGGGGAGACCCAGTACTTC.

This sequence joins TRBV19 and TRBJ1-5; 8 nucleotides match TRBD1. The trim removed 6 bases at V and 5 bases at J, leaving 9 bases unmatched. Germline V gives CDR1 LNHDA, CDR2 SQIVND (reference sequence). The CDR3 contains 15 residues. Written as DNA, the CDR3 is TGTGCCAGTAGCTCCGCGACAGGGGATCATCAGCCCCAGCATTTT. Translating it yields CASSSATGDHQPQHF.

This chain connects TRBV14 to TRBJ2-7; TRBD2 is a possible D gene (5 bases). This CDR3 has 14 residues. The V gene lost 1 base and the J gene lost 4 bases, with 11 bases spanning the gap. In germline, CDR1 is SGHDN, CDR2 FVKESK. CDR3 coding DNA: TGTGCCAGCAGCCAAGTTCGGGGTCTTTACGAGCAGTACTTC. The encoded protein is CASSQVRGLYEQYF.

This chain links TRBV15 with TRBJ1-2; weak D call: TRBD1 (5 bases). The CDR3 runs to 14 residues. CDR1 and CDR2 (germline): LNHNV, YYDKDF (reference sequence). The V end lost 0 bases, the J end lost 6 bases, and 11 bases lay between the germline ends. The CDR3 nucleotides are TGTGCCACCAGCAGAGATCTGTCCAGGGATGGCTACACCTTC. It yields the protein CATSRDLSRDGYTF.